The present T cell receptor beta chain was sequenced within a study of T cells after yellow fever vaccination. Study summary: Where fractions had low cell numbers, libraries were prepared from them with the SMART-Seq v4 Ultra Low Input RNA kit. Study outcomes and limitations: Peaking on day 5 versus 15, the secondary response was faster but weaker. Booster sampling recovered most clones from primary vaccination (approximately 96% CD4, roughly 86% CD8). Shared CD4/CD8 clonotypes were a small share, likely from convergent recombination.

One entry per CDR3 protein, called by TCRdb with MiXCR from the 5' RACE reads. Altogether under 150,000 distinct CDR3 sequences are present, more than 6% being singletons, with the ten largest covering less than 0.85%. The CDR3 consists of 11 residues. Germline V gene lookup returns CDR1 SGHTA and CDR2 FQGNSA. V lost 5 bases and J lost 7, with 8 bases in between. Ten or more counts support this clonotype. Its antigen is unknown. The chain combines TRBV7-2 with TRBJ1-2; D is unresolved. Sample: CD4+ T cells sorted from PBMCs, taken 5 days after the yellow fever booster vaccination. This receptor was identified in a man younger than 45 who received the YFV17D yellow fever vaccine. The DNA of the CDR3 is TGTGCCAGCAGCCAGAGTTCTGGCTACACCTTC. It encodes CASSQSSGYTF.